The 8 T cell receptor beta chains listed next were all sequenced from one sample in a study of blood T cell repertoires in COVID-19. Profiled with immunoSEQ multiplex PCR; TCRdb holds only in-frame clones, not every one. This table has around 130,000 clones, roughly nine tenths appearing once. Sequencing used peripheral blood. The receptor source for this set is a man aged 50 or older with active COVID-19.

This chain uses TRBV7-2 with TRBJ2-3; D might be TRBD1 (6 bases). V was shortened by 6 bases and J by 2 bases, with 12 bases between the two germline ends. Germline-derived CDR1 and CDR2 are SGHTA and FQGNSA. The CDR3 runs to 14 residues. The CDR3 bases are TGTGCCAGCAGTTATACAGGGTACACAGATACGCAGTATTTT. It yields the protein CASSYTGYTDTQYF.

CDR3 in DNA: TGTGCCAGCTCACCAACTTCCGAGGGAGGCGGCTACACCTTC. Its protein is CASSPTSEGGGYTF. The chain employs TRBV18 and TRBJ1-2; D gene uncertain. Germline assignment: CDR1 KGHSH and CDR2 LQKENI. The CDR3 runs 14 residues. Trimming removed 2 bases from V and 8 bases from J, with 15 bases in between.

This chain uses TRBV5-8 with TRBJ1-5; no definite D call. Germline assignment: CDR1 SGHTS and CDR2 YDEGEE. Deletions cut 0 bases from V and 1 base from J, with 8 bases between. The CDR3 totals 15 residues. The CDR3 DNA follows: TGTGCCAGCAGCTTGGTCCTGGGCAGCAATCAGCCCCAGCATTTT. Protein sequence: CASSLVLGSNQPQHF. Variable domain in full (rest from reference TRBV5-8 and TRBJ1-5): EAGVTQSPTHLIKTRGQQATLRCSPISGHTSVYWYQQALGLGLQFLLWYDEGEERNRGNFPPRFSGRQFPNYSSELNVNALELEDSALYLCASSLVLGSNQPQHFGDGTRLSIL.

V gene TRBV5-3 combines with J gene TRBJ2-2; 9 nucleotides match TRBD2. TRBV5-3 is placed among ORFs of uncertain function. J lost 4 bases, V lost 0 bases, and 4 bases had no gene match. The CDR3 contains 16 residues. The CDR3 here is CARSLVLTSGTGELFF. The CDR3 DNA reads TGTGCCAGAAGCTTGGTACTGACTAGCGGCACCGGGGAGCTGTTTTTT.

The V gene is TRBV18, the J gene TRBJ2-3, with 8 bases aligning to TRBD2. Germline assignment: CDR1 KGHSH and CDR2 LQKENI. This CDR3 has 16 residues. The junction had 3 bases not matched to a gene; V was cut back by 0 bases and J by 1 base. CDR3 sequence reads: CASSPPKLAGTDTQYF. The CDR3 region has the DNA TGTGCCAGCTCACCACCAAAACTAGCGGGCACAGATACGCAGTATTTT.

As to this clone: Mismatch with germline at one junction end may stem from a read error. The chain carries TRBV18 and TRBJ2-1; TRBD2 matches 8 bases. The CDR3 spans 15 residues. Looked up from germline, CDR1 is KGHSH and CDR2 is LQKENI. The CDR3 DNA reads as TGTGCCAGCTCACTAAGTACTAGCGGATACAGTGAGCAGTTCTTC. Translating it yields CASSLSTSGYSEQFF.

The rearrangement links TRBV18 to TRBJ1-1; possibly TRBD1 for D (6 bases). The CDR3 length is 13 residues. The germline gives CDR1 KGHSH, CDR2 LQKENI. With 2 bases removed from V and 4 bases from J, the gap between germline ends came to 8 bases. The CDR3 loop reads CASSPGGTTEAFF. As DNA, the CDR3 is TGTGCCAGCTCACCAGGGGGCACCACTGAAGCTTTCTTT.

The J gene is TRBJ1-4, the V gene TRBV18; 7 bases align to TRBD1. Trimming removed 5 bases from V and 0 bases from J; junction bases left unmatched: 6. Germline lookup yields CDR1 KGHSH and CDR2 LQKENI. The CDR3 is made up of 16 amino acids. The chain's CDR3 is CASSRGQVTTNEKLFF. In DNA form, the CDR3 reads TGTGCCAGCTCAAGAGGACAGGTCACAACTAATGAAAAACTGTTTTTT. The full variable domain, rest sourced from reference TRBV18 and TRBJ1-4, is NAGVMQNPRHLVRRRGQEARLRCSPMKGHSHVYWYRQLPEEGLKFMVYLQKENIIDESGMPKERFSAEFPKEGPSILRIQQVVRGDSAAYFCASSRGQVTTNEKLFFGSGTQLSVL.